Listed below are T cell receptor beta chains from one sample, sequenced in a study of blood T cell repertoires in COVID-19. Generated by immunoSEQ multiplex PCR, the TCRdb table keeps only in-frame clones and is missing some. This sample has around 190,000 clones, with around 86% found just once. Sequenced sample: PBMCs or T cells enriched from blood (not recorded which). These receptors all stem from a woman in her thirties or forties in a cohort exposed to, infected with or recovered from COVID-19 (not recorded which). The CDR3 runs from the conserved cysteine through the conserved F or W. The order of the fields is V gene, D gene, clone size, J gene, CDR3 protein, CDR3 DNA. The D gene is left open where the match is weak. A row's size may be missing; if present it is once, few, many or a size class.

>TRBV3-1/TRBV3-2|.|.|TRBJ1-2
CASSSRSGGYYGYTF
TGTGCCAGCAGCTCCCGGTCGGGGGGGTACTATGGCTACACCTTC
>TRBV9|.|.|TRBJ1-3
CASSPYGGEGNTIYF
TGTGCCAGCAGCCCATACGGGGGTGAAGGAAACACCATATATTTT
>TRBV7-2|.|.|TRBJ2-1
CASSLKSDRYNEQFF
TGTGCCAGCAGCTTAAAATCCGACAGATACAATGAGCAGTTCTTC
>TRBV18|.|.|TRBJ2-3
CASSPSTNTDTQYF
TGTGCCAGCTCACCAAGCACCAACACAGATACGCAGTATTTT
>TRBV13|TRBD2|.|TRBJ2-1
CASSNPTSGRNEQFF
TGTGCCAGCAGCAACCCGACTAGCGGGCGAAATGAGCAGTTCTTC
>TRBV7-6|TRBD1|.|TRBJ1-6
CASSSDRGHVSPLHF
TGTGCCAGCAGCTCGGACAGGGGGCACGTTTCACCCCTCCACTTT
>TRBV27|.|.|TRBJ2-1
CASSLWAGDEQFF
TGTGCCAGCAGTTTATGGGCCGGGGATGAGCAGTTCTTC
>TRBV5-6|TRBD1|.|TRBJ1-2
CASSLGGQGHGYTF
TGTGCCAGCAGCTTGGGGGGACAGGGCCATGGCTACACCTTC
>TRBV3-1/TRBV3-2|TRBD1|.|TRBJ1-1
CASSPTGVAEAFF
TGTGCCAGCAGCCCCACAGGGGTCGCTGAAGCTTTCTTT
>TRBV6-5|.|.|TRBJ1-1
CASGREGKAFF
TGTGCCAGCGGTAGGGAGGGTAAAGCTTTCTTT
>TRBV30|TRBD2|.|TRBJ2-2
CAWSLAGPGELFF
TGTGCCTGGAGTCTAGCGGGACCCGGGGAGCTGTTTTTT
>TRBV24-1|.|once|TRBJ2-5
CATVDRSETQYF
TGTGCCACCGTCGACAGAAGCGAGACCCAGTACTTC
>TRBV9|.|.|TRBJ1-1
CASSPGAGITEAFF
TGTGCCAGCAGCCCAGGCGCGGGTATCACTGAAGCTTTCTTT
>TRBV7-9|.|.|TRBJ2-1
CASSLGLFNEQFF
TGTGCCAGCAGCTTAGGACTGTTCAATGAGCAGTTCTTC
>TRBV4-2|.|once|TRBJ2-1
CASSQDGGSPYNEQFF
TGTGCCAGCAGCCAAGATGGTGGGAGCCCTTACAATGAGCAGTTCTTC
>TRBV27|.|once|TRBJ1-1
CASSSDRENTEAFF
TGTGCCAGCAGTTCGGACAGAGAGAACACTGAAGCTTTCTTT
>TRBV7-9|.|.|TRBJ2-5
CASSLERAGETQYF
TGTGCCAGCAGCTTAGAGAGGGCCGGAGAGACCCAGTACTTC
>TRBV27|TRBD2|.|TRBJ2-7
CASSPRTSGYEQYF
TGTGCCAGCAGTCCCCGGACTAGCGGCTACGAGCAGTACTTC
>TRBV7-9|TRBD1|.|TRBJ2-7
CASSLDRGPSSYEQYF
TGTGCCAGCAGCTTAGACAGGGGCCCGAGCTCCTACGAGCAGTACTTC
>TRBV21-1|.|.|TRBJ2-5
CASSKDFRGPQETQYF
TGTGCCAGCAGCAAGGACTTCCGAGGACCACAAGAGACCCAGTACTTC
>TRBV5-4|TRBD1|.|TRBJ2-7
CASRATGIDEQYF
TGTGCCAGCAGGGCGACAGGGATAGACGAGCAGTACTTC
>TRBV15|TRBD2|.|TRBJ2-1
CATSRTGLAGGPFYEQFF
TGTGCCACCAGCAGAACGGGACTAGCGGGAGGGCCCTTTTATGAGCAGTTCTTC
>TRBV6-6|TRBD1|few|TRBJ1-2
CASSYPDRADYGYTF
TGTGCCAGCAGTTACCCCGACAGGGCCGACTATGGCTACACCTTC
>TRBV18|.|.|TRBJ1-1
CASSPPTGKNTEAFF
TGTGCCAGCTCACCACCTACAGGGAAGAACACTGAAGCTTTCTTT
>TRBV7-9|.|once|TRBJ2-7
CASSLDYRGSYEQYF
TGTGCCAGCAGCTTAGATTACCGGGGTTCCTACGAGCAGTACTTC
>TRBV2|.|.|TRBJ1-6
CASSQQSSYNSPLHF
TGTGCCAGCAGTCAACAGAGCTCCTATAATTCACCCCTCCACTTT
>TRBV4-1|.|.|TRBJ1-1
CASSPAAGGVVTEAFF
TGCGCCAGCAGCCCAGCTGCAGGAGGGGTTGTCACTGAAGCTTTCTTT
>TRBV11-2|.|.|TRBJ2-7
CASGLSAANEQYF
TGTGCCAGCGGACTTAGCGCAGCGAACGAGCAGTACTTC
>TRBV7-9|.|once|TRBJ2-7
CASSLVAEPYEQYF
TGTGCCAGCAGCTTAGTAGCGGAGCCCTACGAGCAGTACTTC
>TRBV7-2|.|once|TRBJ2-7
CASSEATPGEQYF
TGTGCCAGCAGCGAGGCCACGCCGGGGGAGCAGTACTTC
>TRBV2|TRBD2|.|TRBJ2-1
CASSEGLAGTGNEQFF
TGTGCCAGCAGTGAGGGACTAGCGGGAACGGGGAATGAGCAGTTCTTC
>TRBV27|.|.|TRBJ1-2
CASSTGGQGYTF
TGTGCCAGCTCAACGGGGGGGCAAGGCTACACCTTC
>TRBV4-2|.|.|TRBJ2-1
CASSQDQGGAYNEQFF
TGTGCCAGCAGCCAGGACCAAGGGGGGGCGTACAATGAGCAGTTCTTC
>TRBV5-1|TRBD2|.|TRBJ2-7
CASSSGLAASDEQYF
TGCGCCAGCAGCTCCGGACTAGCGGCCTCCGACGAGCAGTACTTC
>TRBV27|.|.|TRBJ1-3
CASSLSSGNTIYF
TGTGCCAGCAGTTTATCGTCGGGAAACACCATATATTTT
>TRBV5-1|.|.|TRBJ2-5
CASSLGDWLAWETQYF
TGCGCCAGCAGCCTGGGGGACTGGCTGGCATGGGAGACCCAGTACTTC
>TRBV2|TRBD2|once|TRBJ2-3
CASYTYAGGTDTQYF
TGTGCCAGCTACACCTACGCGGGGGGGACAGATACGCAGTATTTT
>TRBV24-1|TRBD1|.|TRBJ2-7
CATSEPGQPYEQYF
TGTGCCACCAGTGAGCCGGGACAGCCCTACGAGCAGTACTTC
>TRBV5-1|.|.|TRBJ2-2
CASATGNTGELFF
TGCGCCAGCGCGACAGGGAACACCGGGGAGCTGTTTTTT
>TRBV13|TRBD1|.|TRBJ1-1
CASSSDRGLNTEAFF
TGTGCCAGCAGCTCCGACAGGGGCCTGAACACTGAAGCTTTCTTT
>TRBV11-2|.|.|TRBJ1-4
CASSLSSRVAEKLFF
TGTGCCAGCAGCTTATCGTCCAGGGTTGCTGAAAAACTGTTTTTT
>TRBV10-3|TRBD1|.|TRBJ1-1
CAIKKGQIPFMNTEAFF
TGTGCCATCAAAAAGGGACAGATACCTTTCATGAACACTGAAGCTTTCTTT